This TCR beta chain comes out of a study of T cell responses to AZD1222 COVID-19 vaccine. This CDR3 is built from 14 residues. Germline V gene sequence: CDR1 LGHDT, CDR2 YNNKEL (reference sequence). V was shortened by 1 base and J by 7 bases, with 11 bases between the two germline ends. The table came from immunoSEQ multiplex PCR; TCRdb's copy has only in-frame clones and leaves some out. The sample holds roughly 120,000 clones, about 90% seen once. The sequence was collected from an adult in good health. This chain connects TRBV3-1 (or the pseudogene TRBV3-2) to TRBJ2-1; D remains unclear. Sequenced material: peripheral blood, taken on day 0 of AZD1222 vaccination. The CDR3 DNA sequence: TGTGCCAGCAGCCAAGCCGGGCCCCGTAATGAGCAGTTCTTC. Translated, it gives CASSQAGPRNEQFF.